What follows describes a single TCR beta chain. V lost 2 bases, J lost 7 bases, and 15 bases lay in between. This CDR3 comprises 16 residues. Germline loops: CDR1 MGHDK, CDR2 SYGVNS. This sample was taken from a study of T cell changes during pregnancy in multiple sclerosis. The method was immunoSEQ multiplex PCR; TCRdb's version includes in-frame clones alone and lacks a portion of them. Among some 120,000 clones listed, 96% were seen once. Source: peripheral blood, taken after pregnancy. The chain recombines TRBV25-1 with TRBJ1-6; a weak D match, TRBD1 (6 bases). The clonotype comes from a female donor with multiple sclerosis, enrolled in a pregnancy study. CDR3 in DNA: TGTGCCAGCAGTGAAGGATCAGGGGTGAGGAATTCACCCCTCCACTTT. Protein sequence: CASSEGSGVRNSPLHF.